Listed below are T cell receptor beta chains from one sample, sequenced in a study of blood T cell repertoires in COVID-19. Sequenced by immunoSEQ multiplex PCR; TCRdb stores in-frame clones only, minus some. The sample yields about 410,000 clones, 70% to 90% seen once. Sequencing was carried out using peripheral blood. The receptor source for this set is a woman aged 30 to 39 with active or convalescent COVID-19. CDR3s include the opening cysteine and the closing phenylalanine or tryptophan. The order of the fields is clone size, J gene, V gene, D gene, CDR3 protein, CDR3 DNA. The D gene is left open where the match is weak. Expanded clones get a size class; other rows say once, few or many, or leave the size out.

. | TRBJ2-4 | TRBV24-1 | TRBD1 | CATRPPPTGHGEDIQYF | TGTGCCACCAGGCCCCCACCGACAGGGCACGGAGAGGACATTCAGTACTTC
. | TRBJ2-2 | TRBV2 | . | CASRADRSGGELFF | TGTGCCAGCAGGGCTGACAGGTCAGGCGGGGAGCTGTTTTTT
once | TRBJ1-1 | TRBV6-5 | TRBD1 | CASSEILQGRTEAFF | TGTGCCAGCAGCGAGATCCTACAGGGGCGCACTGAAGCTTTCTTT
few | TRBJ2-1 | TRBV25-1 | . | CASSDLGQGGGNEQFF | TGTGCCAGCAGTGACCTCGGACAGGGCGGGGGCAATGAGCAGTTCTTC
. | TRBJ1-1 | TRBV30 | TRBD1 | CAWEQGYTEAFF | TGTGCCTGGGAACAGGGGTACACTGAAGCTTTCTTT
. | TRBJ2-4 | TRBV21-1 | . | CASSPQGAVLAKNIQYF | TGTGCCAGCAGCCCACAGGGGGCTGTCTTAGCCAAAAACATTCAGTACTTC
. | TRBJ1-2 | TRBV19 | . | CASSIVGLVTGRGYTF | TGTGCCAGTAGTATAGTCGGACTGGTCACCGGTCGGGGTTACACCTTC
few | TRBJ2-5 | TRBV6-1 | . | CASSERWEKTQYF | TGTGCCAGCAGTGAAAGGTGGGAGAAGACCCAGTACTTC
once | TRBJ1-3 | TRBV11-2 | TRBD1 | CASSFLSGQGVSGNTIYF | TGTGCCAGCAGCTTCCTCTCTGGACAGGGGGTTTCTGGAAACACCATATATTTT
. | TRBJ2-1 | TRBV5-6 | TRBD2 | CASSLVGTSGTNEQFF | TGTGCCAGCAGCTTGGTTGGGACTAGCGGTACCAATGAGCAGTTCTTC
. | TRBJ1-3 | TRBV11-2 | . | CASSLAGSRNTIYF | TGTGCCAGCAGCTTAGCAGGTTCCAGAAACACCATATATTTT
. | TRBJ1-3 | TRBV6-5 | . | CASSYPGTAGNTIYF | TGTGCCAGCAGTTACCCGGGAACAGCTGGAAACACCATATATTTT
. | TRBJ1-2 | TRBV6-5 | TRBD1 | CASRGQAVYGYTF | TGTGCCAGCAGGGGACAGGCAGTATATGGCTACACCTTC
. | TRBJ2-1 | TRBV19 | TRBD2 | CASSIALAAYNEQFF | TGTGCCAGTAGTATAGCACTAGCGGCGTACAATGAGCAGTTCTTC
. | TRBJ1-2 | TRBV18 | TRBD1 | CASSPTTGGVGYTF | TGTGCCAGCTCCCCGACCACAGGGGGAGTTGGCTACACCTTC
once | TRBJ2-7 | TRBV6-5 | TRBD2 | CASKQLAGGIYEQYF | TGTGCCAGCAAACAACTAGCGGGAGGGATCTACGAGCAGTACTTC
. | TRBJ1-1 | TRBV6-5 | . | CASSRTDPSGAFF | TGTGCCAGCAGCCGGACAGACCCAAGTGGGGCTTTCTTT
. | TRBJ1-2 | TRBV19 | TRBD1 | CASRGRQGTNYGYTF | TGTGCCAGTAGGGGCAGACAGGGGACTAACTATGGCTACACCTTC
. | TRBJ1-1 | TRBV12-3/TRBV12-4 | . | CASSLETEAFF | TGTGCCAGCAGTTTGGAGACTGAAGCTTTCTTT
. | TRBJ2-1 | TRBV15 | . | CATAEGSDEQFF | TGTGCCACCGCCGAGGGTTCGGATGAGCAGTTCTTC
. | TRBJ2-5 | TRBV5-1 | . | CASSLTTQETQYF | TGCGCCAGCAGCCTCACTACTCAAGAGACCCAGTACTTC
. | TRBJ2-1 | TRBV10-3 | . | CAITVSGEQFF | TGTGCCATCACAGTTAGCGGTGAGCAGTTCTTC
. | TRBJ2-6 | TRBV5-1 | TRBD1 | CASSIPAGQGSSGANVLTF | TGCGCCAGCAGCATCCCCGCGGGACAGGGATCTTCTGGGGCCAACGTCCTGACTTTC
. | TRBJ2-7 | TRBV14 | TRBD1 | CASSRTGMSHEQYF | TGTGCCAGCAGCCGGACAGGGATGTCCCACGAGCAGTACTTC
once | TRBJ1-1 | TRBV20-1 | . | CSAIDRGWVTEAFF | TGCAGTGCTATTGATAGGGGCTGGGTCACTGAAGCTTTCTTT
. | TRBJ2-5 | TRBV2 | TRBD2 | CASSWPGLAEETQYF | TGTGCCAGCAGTTGGCCGGGACTAGCGGAAGAGACCCAGTACTTC
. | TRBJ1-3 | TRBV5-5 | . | CASSSVDGSLGNTIYF | TGTGCCAGCAGCTCAGTAGACGGGTCCCTCGGGAACACCATATATTTT
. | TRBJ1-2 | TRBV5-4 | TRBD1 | CASSPDRVSGYTF | TGTGCCAGCAGCCCGGACAGGGTTAGTGGCTACACCTTC
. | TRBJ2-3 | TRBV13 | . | CASAPGYTPTTDTQYF | TGTGCCAGCGCGCCGGGATACACTCCCACCACAGATACGCAGTATTTT